This TCR beta chain is from a study of cytomegalovirus exposure and HLA in healthy donors. In the study overall: The 100 million to 140 million unique TCR beta sequences, from some 170 million T cells, were found by an earlier analysis. Samples from HLA-typed donors yielded around 85 million unique TCRs in an early data release.

With regard to this clone: Its antigen is currently unknown.

Study findings and constraints: Reports described diagnosis of cytomegalovirus status by the classifier as highly specific and sensitive.

The PCR had 60 Vbeta and 13 Jbeta primers. Produced via immunoSEQ multiplex PCR; TCRdb's table is partial and in-frame only. Among under 200,000 clones listed, over 9.5% were seen once. Healthy bone marrow donors made up the donors. Germline V gives CDR1 MDHEN, CDR2 SYDVKM. Trimming took 2 bases from V and 2 from J, leaving 14 bases between them. The CDR3 has 16 residues. What was sequenced was PBMCs. The TCR comes from a man aged 45-60 years in good health and CMV-seropositive. This chain joins TRBV28 and TRBJ2-3, with D maybe TRBD1 (5 bases). CDR3 sequence: CASSLMLGANTDTQYF. CDR3 nucleotides: TGTGCCAGCAGTTTAATGTTAGGGGCAAACACAGATACGCAGTATTTT.